This TCR beta chain was recovered during a study of regulatory T cells in long-lasting Graves disease. CDR3-region Arm-PCR and iRepertoire HTBI primers produced the TCR beta libraries. A single record per CDR3 protein comes from TCRdb applying MiXCR to the multiplex PCR reads. The sample lists a few hundred thousand distinct CDR3 sequences; approximately 25% were seen once. This CDR3 spans 15 amino acids. CDR1 MNHNS and CDR2 SASEGT come from the germline V gene. The J segment lost 2 bases and the V segment lost 6 bases, leaving 10 bases of the junction unmatched. As to time point: persistent/refractory GD, antithyroid drugs over 5 years with positive TRAb. PBMCs were the source of the RNA used for TCR sequencing. Many counts were recorded for this clonotype.

The sample here was peripheral blood mononuclear cells (PBMCs), taken when the disease was refractory, from a patient treated with antithyroid drugs. This TCR derives from a woman in her thirties or forties with Graves disease. The V and J genes are TRBV6-1 and TRBJ2-7; 7 nucleotides line up with TRBD1. The CDR3 spells CASSNHLGTAYEQYF. The CDR3 DNA reads TGTGCCAGCAGCAACCACCTCGGGACAGCCTACGAGCAGTACTTC.